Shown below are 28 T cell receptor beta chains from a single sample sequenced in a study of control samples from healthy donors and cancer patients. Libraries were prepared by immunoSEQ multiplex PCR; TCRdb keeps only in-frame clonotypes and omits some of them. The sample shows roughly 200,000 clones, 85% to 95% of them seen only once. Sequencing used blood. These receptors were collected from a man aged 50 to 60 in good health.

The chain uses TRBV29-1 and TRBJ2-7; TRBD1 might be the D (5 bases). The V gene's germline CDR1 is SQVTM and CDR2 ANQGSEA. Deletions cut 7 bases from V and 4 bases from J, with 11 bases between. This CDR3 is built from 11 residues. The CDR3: CSAAGLYEQYF. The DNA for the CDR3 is TGCAGCGCGGCAGGGCTGTACGAGCAGTACTTC.

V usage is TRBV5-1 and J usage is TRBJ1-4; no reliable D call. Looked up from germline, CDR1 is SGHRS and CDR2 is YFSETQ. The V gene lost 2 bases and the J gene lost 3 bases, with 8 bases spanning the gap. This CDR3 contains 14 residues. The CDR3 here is CASSLERANEKLFF. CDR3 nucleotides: TGCGCCAGCAGCTTAGAGAGGGCTAATGAAAAACTGTTTTTT.

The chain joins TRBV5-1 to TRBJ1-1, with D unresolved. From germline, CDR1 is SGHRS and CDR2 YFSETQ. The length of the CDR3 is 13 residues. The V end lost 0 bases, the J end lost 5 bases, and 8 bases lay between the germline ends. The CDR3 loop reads CASSLETGTEAFF. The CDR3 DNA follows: TGCGCCAGCAGCTTGGAAACGGGGACTGAAGCTTTCTTT.

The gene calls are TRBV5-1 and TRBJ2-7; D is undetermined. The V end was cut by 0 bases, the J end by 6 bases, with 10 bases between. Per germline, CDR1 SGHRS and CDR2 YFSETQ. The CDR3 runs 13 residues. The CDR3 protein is CASSLAPGSEQYV. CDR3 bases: TGCGCCAGCAGCTTGGCCCCGGGCTCCGAGCAGTACGTC.

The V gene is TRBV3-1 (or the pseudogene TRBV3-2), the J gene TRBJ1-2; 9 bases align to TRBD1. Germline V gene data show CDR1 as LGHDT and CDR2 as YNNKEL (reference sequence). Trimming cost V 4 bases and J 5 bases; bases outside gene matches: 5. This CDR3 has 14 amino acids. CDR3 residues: CASSLVGQGYGYTF. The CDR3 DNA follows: TGTGCCAGCAGCCTCGTCGGACAGGGGTATGGCTACACCTTC.

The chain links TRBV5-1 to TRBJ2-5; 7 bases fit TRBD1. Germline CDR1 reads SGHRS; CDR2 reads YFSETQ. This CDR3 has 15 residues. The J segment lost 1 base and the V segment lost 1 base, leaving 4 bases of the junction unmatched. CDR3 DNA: TGCGCCAGCAGCTTGTCAGGGGGTCCCCAAGAGACCCAGTACTTC. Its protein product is CASSLSGGPQETQYF.

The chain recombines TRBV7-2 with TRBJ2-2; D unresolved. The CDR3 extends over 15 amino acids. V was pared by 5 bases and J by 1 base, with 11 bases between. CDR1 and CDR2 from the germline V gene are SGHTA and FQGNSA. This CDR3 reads CASSPSVQNTGELFF. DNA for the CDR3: TGTGCCAGCAGCCCGAGCGTCCAGAACACCGGGGAGCTGTTTTTT.

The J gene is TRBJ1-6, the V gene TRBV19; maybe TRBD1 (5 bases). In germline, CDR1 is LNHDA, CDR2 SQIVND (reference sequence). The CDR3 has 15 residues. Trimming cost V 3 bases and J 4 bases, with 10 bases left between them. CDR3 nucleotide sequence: TGTGCCAGTAGTATCGGGACGGGATATAATTCACCCCTCCACTTT. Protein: CASSIGTGYNSPLHF.

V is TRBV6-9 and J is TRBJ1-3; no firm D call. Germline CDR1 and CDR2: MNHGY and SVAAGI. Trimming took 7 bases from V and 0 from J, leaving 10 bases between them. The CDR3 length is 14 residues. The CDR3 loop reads CASTRFLSGNTIYF. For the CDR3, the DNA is TGTGCCAGCACGAGATTTCTCTCTGGAAACACCATATATTTT.

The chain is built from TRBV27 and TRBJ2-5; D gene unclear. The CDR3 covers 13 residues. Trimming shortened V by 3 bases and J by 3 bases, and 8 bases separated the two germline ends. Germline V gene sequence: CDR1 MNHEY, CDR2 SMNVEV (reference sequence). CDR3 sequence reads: CASSFHGKETQYF. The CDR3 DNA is TGTGCCAGCAGTTTCCACGGTAAAGAGACCCAGTACTTC.

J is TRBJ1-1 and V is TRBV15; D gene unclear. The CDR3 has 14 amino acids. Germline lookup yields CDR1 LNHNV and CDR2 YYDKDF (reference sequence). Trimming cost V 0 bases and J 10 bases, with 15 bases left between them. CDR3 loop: CATSRDLLFFGAFF. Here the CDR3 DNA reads TGTGCCACCAGCAGAGATCTCTTATTCTTCGGAGCTTTCTTT.

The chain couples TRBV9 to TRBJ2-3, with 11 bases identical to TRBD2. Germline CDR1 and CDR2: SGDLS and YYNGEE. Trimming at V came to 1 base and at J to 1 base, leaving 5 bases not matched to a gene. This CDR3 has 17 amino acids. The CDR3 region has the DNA TGTGCCAGCAGCGTAATAGCGGGGGGGCCGGGCACAGATACGCAGTATTTT. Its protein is CASSVIAGGPGTDTQYF.

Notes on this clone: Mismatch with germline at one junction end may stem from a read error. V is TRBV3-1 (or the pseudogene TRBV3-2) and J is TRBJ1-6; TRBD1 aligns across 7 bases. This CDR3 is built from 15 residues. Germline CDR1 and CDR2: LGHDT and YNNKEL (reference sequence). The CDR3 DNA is TGTGCCAGCAGCAAATCGACAGGGTATAAATCACCCCTCCACTTT. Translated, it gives CASSKSTGYKSPLHF.

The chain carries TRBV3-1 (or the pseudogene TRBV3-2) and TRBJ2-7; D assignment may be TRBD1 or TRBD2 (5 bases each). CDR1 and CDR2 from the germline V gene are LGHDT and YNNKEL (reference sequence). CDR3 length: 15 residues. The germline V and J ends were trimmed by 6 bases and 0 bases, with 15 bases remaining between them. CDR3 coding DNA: TGTGCCAGCAGTCCGTACGGGACCATCTCCTACGAGCAGTACTTC. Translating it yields CASSPYGTISYEQYF.

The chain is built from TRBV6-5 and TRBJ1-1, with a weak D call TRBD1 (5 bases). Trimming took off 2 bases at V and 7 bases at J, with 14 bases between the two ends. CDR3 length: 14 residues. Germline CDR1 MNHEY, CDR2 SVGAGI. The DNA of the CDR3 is TGTGCCAGCAGTTACCCCGGGAGGGACGGTGAAGCTTTCTTT. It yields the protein CASSYPGRDGEAFF.

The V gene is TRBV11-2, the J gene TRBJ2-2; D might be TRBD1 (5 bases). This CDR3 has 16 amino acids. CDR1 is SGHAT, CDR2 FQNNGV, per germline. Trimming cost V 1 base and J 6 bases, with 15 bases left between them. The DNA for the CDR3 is TGTGCCAGCAGCTTAGTTCCAGGGATCAGACCCGGGGAGCTGTTTTTT. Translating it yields CASSLVPGIRPGELFF. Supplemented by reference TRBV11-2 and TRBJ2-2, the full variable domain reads EAGVAQSPRYKIIEKRQSVAFWCNPISGHATLYWYQQILGQGPKLLIQFQNNGVVDDSQLPKDRFSAERLKGVDSTLKIQPAKLEDSAVYLCASSLVPGIRPGELFFGEGSRLTVL.

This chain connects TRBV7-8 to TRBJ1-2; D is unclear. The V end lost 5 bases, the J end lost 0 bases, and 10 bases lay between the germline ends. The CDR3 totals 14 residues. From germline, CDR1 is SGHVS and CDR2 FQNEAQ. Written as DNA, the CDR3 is TGTGCCAGCAGCCAGACCAGTTCTAACTATGGCTACACCTTC. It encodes CASSQTSSNYGYTF.

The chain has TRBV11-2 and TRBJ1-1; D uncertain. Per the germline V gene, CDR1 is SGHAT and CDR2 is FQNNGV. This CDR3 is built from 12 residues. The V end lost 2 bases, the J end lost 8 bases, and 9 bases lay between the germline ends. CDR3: CASSLSRTEAFF. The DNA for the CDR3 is TGTGCCAGCAGCTTATCCAGAACCGAAGCTTTCTTT.

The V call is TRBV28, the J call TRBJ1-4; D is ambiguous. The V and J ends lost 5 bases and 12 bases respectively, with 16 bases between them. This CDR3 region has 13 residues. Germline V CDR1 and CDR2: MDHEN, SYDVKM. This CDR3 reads CASSQGGSDELFF. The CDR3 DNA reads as TGTGCCAGCAGTCAAGGTGGTTCCGATGAACTGTTTTTT.

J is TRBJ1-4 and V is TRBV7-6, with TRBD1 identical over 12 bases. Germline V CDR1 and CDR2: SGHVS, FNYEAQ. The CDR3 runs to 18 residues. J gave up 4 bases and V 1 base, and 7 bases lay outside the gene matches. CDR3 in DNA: TGTGCCAGCAGCTTAGTTCCGGGACAGGGGGCGAATAATGAAAAACTGTTTTTT. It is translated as CASSLVPGQGANNEKLFF. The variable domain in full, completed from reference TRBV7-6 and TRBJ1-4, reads GAGVSQSPRYKVTKRGQDVALRCDPISGHVSLYWYRQALGQGPEFLTYFNYEAQQDKSGLPNDRFSAERPEGSISTLTIQRTEQRDSAMYRCASSLVPGQGANNEKLFFGSGTQLSVL.

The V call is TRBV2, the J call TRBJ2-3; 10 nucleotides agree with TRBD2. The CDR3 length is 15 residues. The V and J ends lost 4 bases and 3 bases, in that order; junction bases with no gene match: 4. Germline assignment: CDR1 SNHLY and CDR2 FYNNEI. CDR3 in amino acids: CASSGSGGATDTQYF. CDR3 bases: TGTGCCAGCAGTGGGAGCGGGGGGGCAACAGATACGCAGTATTTT.

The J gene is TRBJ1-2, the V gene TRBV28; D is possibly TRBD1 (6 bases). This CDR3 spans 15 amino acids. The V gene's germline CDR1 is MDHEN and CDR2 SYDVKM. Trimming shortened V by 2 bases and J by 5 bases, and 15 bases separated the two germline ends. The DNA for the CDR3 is TGTGCCAGCAGTTTAGGCCTCCCTAGGGGGTATGGCTACACCTTC. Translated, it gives CASSLGLPRGYGYTF.

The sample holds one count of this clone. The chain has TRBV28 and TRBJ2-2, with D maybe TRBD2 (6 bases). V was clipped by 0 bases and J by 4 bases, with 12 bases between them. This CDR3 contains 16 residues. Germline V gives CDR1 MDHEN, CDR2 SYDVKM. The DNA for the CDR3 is TGTGCCAGCAGTTTATGGGGGACCGGGGGCACCGGGGAGCTGTTTTTT. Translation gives CASSLWGTGGTGELFF.

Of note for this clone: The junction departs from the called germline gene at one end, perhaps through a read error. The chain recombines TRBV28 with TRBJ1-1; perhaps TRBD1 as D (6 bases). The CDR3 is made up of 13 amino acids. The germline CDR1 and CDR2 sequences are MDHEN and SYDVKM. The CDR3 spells CASSLVQGERWDF. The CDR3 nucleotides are TGTGCCAGCAGTTTAGTACAGGGCGAACGTTGGGACTTT.

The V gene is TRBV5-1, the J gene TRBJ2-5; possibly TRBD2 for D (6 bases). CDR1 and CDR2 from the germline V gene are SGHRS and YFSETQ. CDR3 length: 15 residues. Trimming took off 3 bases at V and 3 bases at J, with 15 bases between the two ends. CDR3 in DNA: TGCGCCAGCAGCTGGACGGGACTCAATAAAGAGACCCAGTACTTC. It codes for CASSWTGLNKETQYF.

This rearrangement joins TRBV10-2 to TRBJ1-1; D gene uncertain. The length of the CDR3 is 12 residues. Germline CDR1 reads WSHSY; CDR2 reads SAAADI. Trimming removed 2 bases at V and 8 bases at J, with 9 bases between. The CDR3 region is CASSEGGREAFF. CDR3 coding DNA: TGCGCCAGCAGTGAGGGCGGCAGGGAAGCTTTCTTT.

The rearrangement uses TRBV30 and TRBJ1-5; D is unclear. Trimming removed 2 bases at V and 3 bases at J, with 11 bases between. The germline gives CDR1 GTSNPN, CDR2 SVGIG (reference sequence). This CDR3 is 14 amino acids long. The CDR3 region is CAWSYGVPNQPQHF. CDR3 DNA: TGTGCCTGGAGTTATGGAGTCCCCAATCAGCCCCAGCATTTT.

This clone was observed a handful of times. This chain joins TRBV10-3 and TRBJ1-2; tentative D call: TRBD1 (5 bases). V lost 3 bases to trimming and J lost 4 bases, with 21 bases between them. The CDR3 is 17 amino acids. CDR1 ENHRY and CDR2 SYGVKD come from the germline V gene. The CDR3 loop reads CAISDLTGTAASYGYTF. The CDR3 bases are TGTGCCATCAGTGACTTAACCGGGACCGCAGCCTCCTATGGCTACACCTTC.